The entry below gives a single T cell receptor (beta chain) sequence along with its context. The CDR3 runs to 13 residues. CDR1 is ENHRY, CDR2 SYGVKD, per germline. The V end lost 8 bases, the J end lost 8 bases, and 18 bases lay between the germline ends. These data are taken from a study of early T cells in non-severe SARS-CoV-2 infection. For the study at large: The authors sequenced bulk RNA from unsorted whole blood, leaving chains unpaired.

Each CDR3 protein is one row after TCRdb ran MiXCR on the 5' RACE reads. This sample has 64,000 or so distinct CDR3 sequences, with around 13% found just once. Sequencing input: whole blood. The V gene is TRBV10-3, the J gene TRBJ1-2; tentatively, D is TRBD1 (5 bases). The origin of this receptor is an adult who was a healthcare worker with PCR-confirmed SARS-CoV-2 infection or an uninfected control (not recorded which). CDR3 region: CAIVWGQGGGYTF. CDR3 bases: TGTGCCATCGTCTGGGGCCAGGGAGGGGGCTACACCTTC.